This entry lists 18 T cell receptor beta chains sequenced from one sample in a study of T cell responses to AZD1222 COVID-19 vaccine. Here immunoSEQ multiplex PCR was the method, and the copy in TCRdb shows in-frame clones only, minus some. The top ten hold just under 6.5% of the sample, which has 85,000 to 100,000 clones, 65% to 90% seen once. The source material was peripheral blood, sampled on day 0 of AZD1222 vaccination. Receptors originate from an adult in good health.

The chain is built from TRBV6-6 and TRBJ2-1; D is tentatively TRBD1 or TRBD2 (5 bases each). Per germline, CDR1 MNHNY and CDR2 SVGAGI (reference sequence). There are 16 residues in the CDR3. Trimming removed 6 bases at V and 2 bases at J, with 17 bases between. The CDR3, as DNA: TGTGCCAGCAGCTATGAGGGGATAGCCCCCTACAATGAGCAGTTCTTC. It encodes CASSYEGIAPYNEQFF.

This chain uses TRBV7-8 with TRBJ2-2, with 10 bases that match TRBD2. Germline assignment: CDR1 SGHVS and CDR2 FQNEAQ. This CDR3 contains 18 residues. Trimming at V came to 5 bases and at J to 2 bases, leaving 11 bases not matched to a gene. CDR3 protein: CASSLRAGGPSNTGELFF. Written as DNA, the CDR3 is TGTGCCAGCAGCCTTCGAGCGGGAGGGCCCAGTAACACCGGGGAGCTGTTTTTT.

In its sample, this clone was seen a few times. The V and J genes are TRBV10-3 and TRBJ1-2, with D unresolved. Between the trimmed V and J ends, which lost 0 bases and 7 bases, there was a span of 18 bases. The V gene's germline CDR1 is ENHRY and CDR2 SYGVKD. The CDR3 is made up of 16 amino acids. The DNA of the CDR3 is TGTGCCATCAGTGAGTCCGAGTCTTCGGTTTATGGTGGCTACACCTTC. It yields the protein CAISESESSVYGGYTF.

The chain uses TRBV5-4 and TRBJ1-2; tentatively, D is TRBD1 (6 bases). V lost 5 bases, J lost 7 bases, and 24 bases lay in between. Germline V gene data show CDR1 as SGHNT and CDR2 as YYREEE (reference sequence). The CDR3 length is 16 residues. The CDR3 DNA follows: TGTGCCAGCAGGTCACTCGTATGGGGGCTGGAAACTGGCTACACCTTC. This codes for CASRSLVWGLETGYTF.

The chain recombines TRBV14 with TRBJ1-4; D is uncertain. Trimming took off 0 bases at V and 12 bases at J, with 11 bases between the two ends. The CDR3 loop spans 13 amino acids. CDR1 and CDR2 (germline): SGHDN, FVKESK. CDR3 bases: TGTGCCAGCAGCCAAGAAAGGGTCGGAGAACTGTTTTTT. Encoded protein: CASSQERVGELFF.

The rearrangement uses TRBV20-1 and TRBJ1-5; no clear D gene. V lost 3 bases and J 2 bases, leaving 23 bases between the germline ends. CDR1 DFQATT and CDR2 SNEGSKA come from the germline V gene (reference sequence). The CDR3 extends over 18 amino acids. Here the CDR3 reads CSASPPITAHPGNQPQHF. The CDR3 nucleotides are TGCAGTGCTAGTCCCCCGATCACAGCCCACCCAGGCAATCAGCCCCAGCATTTT.

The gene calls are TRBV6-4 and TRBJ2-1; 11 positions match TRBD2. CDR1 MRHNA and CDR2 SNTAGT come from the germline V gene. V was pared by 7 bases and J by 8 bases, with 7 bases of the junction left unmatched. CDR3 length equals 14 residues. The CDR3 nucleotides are TGTGCCAGCAAAACTAGCGGGAGTGTCTATGAGCAGTTCTTC. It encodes CASKTSGSVYEQFF.

In nucleotides, the CDR3 is TGTGCCAGTATGGCCCCAGGGGGCCGATTTACTAATGAAAAACTGTTTTTT. Protein sequence: CASMAPGGRFTNEKLFF. The chain is built from TRBV19 and TRBJ1-4; 8 bases map to TRBD1. Germline V gives CDR1 LNHDA, CDR2 SQIVND (reference sequence). The CDR3 covers 17 residues. Trimming took 7 bases from V and 2 from J; bases not matched to a gene: 12.

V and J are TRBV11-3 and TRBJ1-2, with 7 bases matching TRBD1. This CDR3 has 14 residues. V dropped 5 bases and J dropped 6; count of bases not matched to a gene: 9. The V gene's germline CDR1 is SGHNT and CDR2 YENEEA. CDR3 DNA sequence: TGTGCCAGCAGCCCTTCCGGACAGGATCATGGCTACACCTTC. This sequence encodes CASSPSGQDHGYTF. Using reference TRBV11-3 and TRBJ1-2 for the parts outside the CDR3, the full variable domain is EAGVVQSPRYKIIEKKQPVAFWCNPISGHNTLYWYLQNLGQGPELLIRYENEEAVDDSQLPKDRFSAERLKGVDSTLKIQPAELGDSAVYLCASSPSGQDHGYTFGSGTRLTVV.

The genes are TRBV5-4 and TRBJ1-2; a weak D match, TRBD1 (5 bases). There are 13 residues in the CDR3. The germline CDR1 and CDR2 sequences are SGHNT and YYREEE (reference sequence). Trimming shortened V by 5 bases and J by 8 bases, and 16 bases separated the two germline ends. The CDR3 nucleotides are TGTGCCAGCAGACAAGACAGCTCCTACGGCTACACCTTC. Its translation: CASRQDSSYGYTF.

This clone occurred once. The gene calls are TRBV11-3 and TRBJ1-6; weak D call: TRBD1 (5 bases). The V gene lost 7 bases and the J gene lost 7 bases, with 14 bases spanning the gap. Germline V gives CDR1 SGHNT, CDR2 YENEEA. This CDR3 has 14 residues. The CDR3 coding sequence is TGTGCCAGCACCCCTGGGGGAGGAAATTCACCCCTCCACTTT. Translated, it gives CASTPGGGNSPLHF.

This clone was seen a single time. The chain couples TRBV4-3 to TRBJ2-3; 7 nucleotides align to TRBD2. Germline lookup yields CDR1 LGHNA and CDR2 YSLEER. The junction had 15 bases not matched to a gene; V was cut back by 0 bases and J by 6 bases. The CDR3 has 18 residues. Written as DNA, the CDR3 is TGCGCCAGCAGCCAAGATTTCCACGGCGGGAGACGGGCGGATACGCAGTATTTT. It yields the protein CASSQDFHGGRRADTQYF.

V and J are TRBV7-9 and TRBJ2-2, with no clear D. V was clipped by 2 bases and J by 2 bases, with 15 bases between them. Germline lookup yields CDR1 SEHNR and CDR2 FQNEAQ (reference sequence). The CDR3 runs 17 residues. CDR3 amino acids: CASSLSLNRQNTGELFF. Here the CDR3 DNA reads TGTGCCAGCAGCTTATCGCTAAACCGACAAAACACCGGGGAGCTGTTTTTT.

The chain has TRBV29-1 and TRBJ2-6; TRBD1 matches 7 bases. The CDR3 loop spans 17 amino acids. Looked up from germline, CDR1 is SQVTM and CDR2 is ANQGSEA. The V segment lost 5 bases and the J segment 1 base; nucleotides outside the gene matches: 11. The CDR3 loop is CSVTGEPFLSGANVLTF. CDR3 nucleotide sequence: TGCAGCGTTACAGGGGAGCCATTCTTATCTGGGGCCAACGTCCTGACTTTC.

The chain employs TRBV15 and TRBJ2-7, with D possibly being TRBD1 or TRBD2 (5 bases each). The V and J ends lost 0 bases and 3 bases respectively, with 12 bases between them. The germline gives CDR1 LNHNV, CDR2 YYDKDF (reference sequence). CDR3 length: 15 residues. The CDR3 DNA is TGTGCCACCAGCAGAGATCCGCAGGGAGTCTACGAGCAGTACTTC. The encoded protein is CATSRDPQGVYEQYF.

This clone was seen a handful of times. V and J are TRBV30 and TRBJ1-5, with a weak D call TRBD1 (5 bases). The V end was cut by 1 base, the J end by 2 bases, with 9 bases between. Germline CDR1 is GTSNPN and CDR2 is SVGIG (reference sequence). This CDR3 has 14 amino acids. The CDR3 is CAWSALTGNQPQHF. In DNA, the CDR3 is TGTGCCTGGAGTGCCCTGACAGGCAATCAGCCCCAGCATTTT. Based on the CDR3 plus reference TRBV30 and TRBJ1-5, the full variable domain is SQTIHQWPATLVQPVGSPLSLECTVEGTSNPNLYWYRQAAGRGLQLLFYSVGIGQISSEVPQNLSASRPQDRQFILSSKKLLLSDSGFYLCAWSALTGNQPQHFGDGTRLSIL.

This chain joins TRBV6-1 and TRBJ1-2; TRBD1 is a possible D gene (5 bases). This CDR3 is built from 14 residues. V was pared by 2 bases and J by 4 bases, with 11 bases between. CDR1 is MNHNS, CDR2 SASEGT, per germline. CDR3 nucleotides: TGTGCCAGCAGTGAATCGGGACTCACCTATGGCTACACCTTC. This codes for CASSESGLTYGYTF.

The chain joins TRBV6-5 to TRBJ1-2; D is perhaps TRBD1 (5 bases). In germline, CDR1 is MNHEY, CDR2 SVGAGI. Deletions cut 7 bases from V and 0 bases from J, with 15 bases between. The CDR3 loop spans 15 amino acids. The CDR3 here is CASTTRGGTNYGYTF. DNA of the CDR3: TGTGCCAGCACCACAAGGGGCGGAACTAACTATGGCTACACCTTC.